This T cell receptor (beta chain) was sequenced for a study of blood T cells in healthy people across ages. Sample-barcoded 5' priming and a J-beta primer mix drove a second PCR of roughly 6 to 12 cycles. TCRdb re-called the 5' RACE reads through MiXCR, storing one row per CDR3 protein. Of roughly 1.7 million distinct CDR3 sequences detected, roughly a third appear once; the ten largest clones hold roughly 12%. The sample holds a few counts of this clonotype. Mismatch with germline at one junction end may stem from a read error. Sequenced sample: blood. This TCR was sampled from a woman aged 25-40 years in good health.

The CDR3 nucleotides are TGTGCCAGCAGCCCCGAGAACACCGGGGAGCTGTTTTTT. Translated, it gives CASSPENTGELFF. The chain has TRBV5-1 and TRBJ2-2; D is unclear. The CDR3 spans 13 residues. Germline V gives CDR1 SGHRS, CDR2 YFSETQ.